This is a list of T cell receptor beta chains from one sample in a study of blood T cell repertoires in COVID-19. Sequencing used immunoSEQ multiplex PCR; TCRdb keeps in-frame clones, though not all of them. The sample includes some 300,000 clones, approximately 90% seen only once; the top ten take around 2%. Sequenced material: PBMCs or T cells enriched from blood (not recorded which). These receptors were obtained from a woman in her fifties or sixties in a cohort exposed to, infected with or recovered from COVID-19 (not recorded which). Both conserved end residues are part of each CDR3. A D gene is named only where the DNA matches it firmly. Clone size, where shown, is once, few, many, or a class for clones that have expanded.

cdr3_aa | cdr3_nt | cdr3_length | d_call | clone_size | j_call | v_call
CASSPLTGKVGAEAFF | TGTGCCAGCAGTCCTTTAACAGGGAAAGTCGGGGCTGAAGCTTTCTTT | 16 | - | - | TRBJ1-1 | TRBV6-6
CASSIAGPSVTQYF | TGTGCCAGTAGTATCGCAGGCCCCTCAGTGACCCAGTACTTC | 14 | - | once | TRBJ2-5 | TRBV19
CASSLGQGGSYEQYF | TGCGCCAGCAGCCTAGGACAGGGAGGGTCCTACGAGCAGTACTTC | 15 | - | - | TRBJ2-7 | TRBV5-1
CASSPGQGNTDTQYF | TGTGCCAGCTCACCGGGACAGGGAAACACAGATACGCAGTATTTT | 15 | TRBD1 | - | TRBJ2-3 | TRBV18
CASSGTVYGYTF | TGTGCCAGCAGCGGGACAGTCTATGGCTACACCTTC | 12 | - | - | TRBJ1-2 | TRBV9
CASSLQGGPQYF | TGCGCCAGCAGTTTACAGGGAGGGCCCCAGTACTTC | 12 | - | - | TRBJ2-5 | TRBV5-1
CASSAFRTGGAGGNQPQHF | TGTGCCAGCAGTGCGTTCAGGACAGGGGGCGCCGGGGGGAATCAGCCCCAGCATTTT | 19 | TRBD1 | - | TRBJ1-5 | TRBV2
CAWSPSGTRGNEQFF | TGTGCCTGGAGTCCATCCGGGACTAGGGGTAATGAGCAGTTCTTC | 15 | TRBD2 | - | TRBJ2-1 | TRBV30
CAWRRGGGVLTNEKLFF | TGTGCCTGGAGAAGGGGAGGAGGGGTGCTTACCAATGAAAAACTGTTTTTT | 17 | - | once | TRBJ1-4 | TRBV30
CATSRDGEAIYEKLFF | TGTGCCACCAGCAGAGATGGGGAGGCGATATATGAAAAACTGTTTTTT | 16 | - | - | TRBJ1-4 | TRBV15
CAWTSRETQYF | TGTGCCTGGACTAGCCGCGAGACCCAGTACTTC | 11 | - | - | TRBJ2-5 | TRBV30
CASSSIGAPGELFF | TGTGCCAGCAGCTCCATTGGGGCGCCCGGGGAGCTGTTTTTT | 14 | - | - | TRBJ2-2 | TRBV11-2
CASSEQGASNQPQHF | TGTGCCAGCAGTGAACAGGGGGCTAGCAATCAGCCCCAGCATTTT | 15 | TRBD1 | - | TRBJ1-5 | TRBV6-1
CASSLELSNEQFF | TGTGCCAGCAGCTTAGAGCTGAGCAATGAGCAGTTCTTC | 13 | - | - | TRBJ2-1 | TRBV11-2
CATSDPQYTGELFF | TGTGCCACCAGTGACCCCCAATACACCGGGGAGCTGTTTTTT | 14 | - | - | TRBJ2-2 | TRBV24-1
CASRAGGKTYEQYF | TGTGCCAGCAGAGCAGGGGGCAAGACCTACGAGCAGTACTTC | 14 | TRBD1 | - | TRBJ2-7 | TRBV27
CASSEYRLQNTEAFF | TGTGCCAGCAGTGAATATAGACTGCAGAACACTGAAGCTTTCTTT | 15 | - | - | TRBJ1-1 | TRBV25-1
CASSLRDRGPYEQYF | TGTGCCAGCAGCCTCCGGGACAGGGGGCCGTACGAGCAGTACTTC | 15 | TRBD1 | - | TRBJ2-7 | TRBV9
CASRGDRNGYTF | TGTGCCAGCAGGGGGGACAGGAACGGCTACACCTTC | 12 | TRBD1 | - | TRBJ1-2 | TRBV28
CASSLTAGGRNEQFF | TGTGCCAGCAGCTTAACGGCAGGAGGTAGGAATGAGCAGTTCTTC | 15 | - | - | TRBJ2-1 | TRBV7-3
CASSLLDRIVQFF | TGTGCCAGCAGTTTATTGGACAGAATCGTGCAGTTCTTC | 13 | - | - | TRBJ2-1 | TRBV12-3/TRBV12-4
CASSLPTPYREQYF | TGTGCCAGCAGTTTACCCACGCCATACAGAGAGCAGTACTTC | 14 | - | - | TRBJ2-7 | TRBV28
CASSFKETQYF | TGTGCCAGCAGTTTTAAAGAGACCCAGTACTTC | 11 | - | - | TRBJ2-5 | TRBV12-3/TRBV12-4
CASSLLPGQGNNEQFF | TGTGCCAGCAGCTTATTGCCGGGACAGGGTAACAATGAGCAGTTCTTC | 16 | TRBD1 | once | TRBJ2-1 | TRBV11-3
CASSITSGRGEQFF | TGTGCCAGTAGTATAACTAGCGGGAGAGGTGAGCAGTTCTTC | 14 | TRBD2 | - | TRBJ2-1 | TRBV19
CASSPLSPTSGRANTQYF | TGTGCCAGCTCACCACTGAGTCCGACTAGCGGGAGGGCCAATACGCAGTATTTT | 18 | TRBD2 | - | TRBJ2-3 | TRBV18
CASSLQRDEQETQYF | TGTGCCAGCAGCTTACAGCGGGACGAACAAGAGACCCAGTACTTC | 15 | TRBD2 | few | TRBJ2-5 | TRBV7-3
CANQGAREKLFF | TGTGCCAACCAGGGGGCGAGGGAAAAACTGTTTTTT | 12 | TRBD1 | - | TRBJ1-4 | TRBV28
CATSDSGGSTYNEQFF | TGTGCCACCAGTGATTCTGGCGGGAGTACCTACAATGAGCAGTTCTTC | 16 | TRBD2 | - | TRBJ2-1 | TRBV24-1
CASSLEDRVDVYEQYF | TGTGCCAGCAGCTTAGAGGACAGGGTAGATGTCTACGAGCAGTACTTC | 16 | TRBD1 | - | TRBJ2-7 | TRBV7-6
CASSSPREGKEQFF | TGTGCCAGCAGCTCCCCGCGGGAGGGCAAAGAGCAGTTCTTC | 14 | TRBD2 | - | TRBJ2-1 | TRBV11-2
CASSLTSGRQETQYF | TGTGCCAGCAGTTTGACTAGCGGGCGCCAAGAGACCCAGTACTTC | 15 | TRBD2 | once | TRBJ2-5 | TRBV28
CASVRDIATDTQYF | TGCGCCAGCGTTCGTGACATTGCGACAGATACGCAGTATTTT | 14 | - | - | TRBJ2-3 | TRBV5-1
CASSPDTSTDTQYF | TGCGCCAGCAGCCCGGACACTAGCACAGATACGCAGTATTTT | 14 | - | - | TRBJ2-3 | TRBV5-1
CASSDDASDRGARYGYTF | TGTGCCAGCAGTGATGATGCATCGGACAGGGGGGCTCGCTATGGCTACACCTTC | 18 | TRBD1 | - | TRBJ1-2 | TRBV6-1
CASSVAGVVNTGELFF | TGTGCCAGCTCGGTGGCAGGGGTTGTGAACACCGGGGAGCTGTTTTTT | 16 | - | - | TRBJ2-2 | TRBV2
CASSPSGRAGNEQFF | TGTGCCAGCAGTCCTAGCGGGAGGGCGGGTAATGAGCAGTTCTTC | 15 | TRBD2 | - | TRBJ2-1 | TRBV9
CASSGLDINEQFF | TGTGCCAGCAGCGGACTAGATATCAATGAGCAGTTCTTC | 13 | - | - | TRBJ2-1 | TRBV9
CSASDGGSRGGSYNEQFF | TGCAGTGCTAGTGATGGGGGCTCCCGGGGTGGCTCCTACAATGAGCAGTTCTTC | 18 | - | few | TRBJ2-1 | TRBV20-1
CASSLAGGGRTTDTQYF | TGTGCCAGCAGCTTAGCCGGGGGCGGGAGAACCACAGATACGCAGTATTTT | 17 | - | - | TRBJ2-3 | TRBV7-9
CASIKGQGSYEQYF | TGTGCCAGCATTAAAGGACAGGGATCCTACGAGCAGTACTTC | 14 | TRBD1 | - | TRBJ2-7 | TRBV28
CASSTGTSGSDEQFF | TGTGCCAGTAGCACTGGGACTAGCGGGTCGGATGAGCAGTTCTTC | 15 | TRBD2 | - | TRBJ2-1 | TRBV19
CASSLRGTGTGGANVLTF | TGTGCCAGCAGCTTACGGGGGACAGGGACAGGTGGGGCCAACGTCCTGACTTTC | 18 | TRBD1 | once | TRBJ2-6 | TRBV7-9
CASNIAGGYTEAFF | TGTGCCAGCAACATCGCGGGCGGATACACTGAAGCTTTCTTT | 14 | - | - | TRBJ1-1 | TRBV28
CASSLPSVNTYEQYF | TGTGCCAGCAGCTTGCCCAGCGTCAACACCTACGAGCAGTACTTC | 15 | - | - | TRBJ2-7 | TRBV5-4
CASSLVGREKLFF | TGTGCCAGCAGTTTGGTAGGGAGGGAAAAACTGTTTTTT | 13 | - | - | TRBJ1-4 | TRBV28
CASSPDRGSDTQYF | TGCGCCAGCAGCCCAGACAGGGGGTCAGATACGCAGTATTTT | 14 | TRBD1 | - | TRBJ2-3 | TRBV5-1
CAINRDPFSGNTIYF | TGTGCCATAAACAGGGACCCCTTCTCTGGAAACACCATATATTTT | 15 | - | - | TRBJ1-3 | TRBV6-5